Sequencing of this TCR beta chain was carried out in a study of identical twins. Broader study findings: Insertions were reduced in abundant cord blood beta clonotypes but not in memory repertoires.

In TCRdb, the 5' RACE reads were re-called with MiXCR into one record per CDR3 protein. Of 500,000 to 600,000 distinct CDR3 sequences in the sample, approximately 22% were seen once. With 5 bases clipped from V and 6 bases from J, the junction kept 10 bases outside the gene matches. CDR1 is SGHRS and CDR2 is YFSETQ in the germline V gene. There are 15 residues in the CDR3. About this clonotype itself: Its matching antigen is unknown.

This sample was also put to use in a study of T cells expressing NK-cell markers. In that study: The TCR beta repertoires originated in sorted CD3+CD56+NKG2C+, CD3+CD56+NKG2C- and CD3+CD56-NKG2C+ T cells.

What was sequenced was CD4+ T cells sorted from blood. The clonotype comes from a woman between 18 and 30 years old in good health. The gene calls are TRBV5-1 and TRBJ2-3, with 9 positions matching TRBD1. CDR3 bases: TGCGCCAGCAGGACCACAGGGGGCTATGTGGATACGCAGTATTTT. Amino acids: CASRTTGGYVDTQYF.